The rows below give T cell receptor beta chains drawn from one sample of a study of shared clonotypes between healthy human individuals. TCRdb's table, derived via immunoSEQ multiplex PCR, lists solely in-frame clones and lacks some. Among some 510,000 clones listed, around 74% were seen once. The sample was PBMCs. The source is a woman in her thirties or forties in good health. Some clones in this sample may be carry-over from other donors' samples. The CDR3 runs from the conserved cysteine through the conserved F or W. The D gene is left open where the match is weak. The size of a clone is reported for some rows only, either as once, few or many, or as a class for expanded clones.

abundance	j_gene	v_gene	d_gene	len	CDR3nt	CDR3aa
-	TRBJ1-1	TRBV7-1	TRBD1	13	TGTGCCTGCAGGAGGGGGCTGAACACTGAAGCTTTCTTT	CACRRGLNTEAFF
-	TRBJ2-1	TRBV29-1	-	14	TGCAGCGGTAGGGGGGCGGCCGGCTACAATGAGCAGTTCTTC	CSGRGAAGYNEQFF
-	TRBJ2-3	TRBV4-3	-	16	TGCGCCAGCAGCCAAGAGATGGAGGAGTTCACAGATACGCAGTATTTT	CASSQEMEEFTDTQYF
-	TRBJ2-1	TRBV7-9	TRBD2	14	TGTGCCAGCAGCTTAGGCGGGAGAGGCAATGAGCAGTTCTTC	CASSLGGRGNEQFF
-	TRBJ2-2	TRBV6-5	-	15	TGTGCCAGCAGTTACTCGAAAGGGGTCACCGGGGAGCTGTTTTTT	CASSYSKGVTGELFF
-	TRBJ2-7	TRBV7-6	-	14	TGTGCCAGCAGCCTGAGGACGGATGGCTACGAGCAGTACTTC	CASSLRTDGYEQYF
-	TRBJ2-5	TRBV30	TRBD1	13	TGTGCCTGGAGGGACAGGGGGCGGGAGACCCAGTACTTC	CAWRDRGRETQYF
few	TRBJ2-1	TRBV6-1	TRBD2	17	TGTGCCAGCAGTGAAGCCTCGCGACTAGCGGGTTACAATGAGCAGTTCTTC	CASSEASRLAGYNEQFF
-	TRBJ1-1	TRBV30	-	13	TGTGCCTGCAAAAGAAGGAGAAACACTGAAGCTTTCTTT	CACKRRRNTEAFF
once	TRBJ1-2	TRBV19	TRBD1	13	TGTGCCAGTAAAGGACAGGGGATCCATGGCTACACCTTC	CASKGQGIHGYTF
-	TRBJ1-2	TRBV19	-	15	TGTGCCAGTAGTCTATCGTTAGGGAACAACTATGGCTACACCTTC	CASSLSLGNNYGYTF
once	TRBJ2-2	TRBV6-1	TRBD2	15	TGTGCCAGCCCGGGAACTAGCGGGAACACCGGGGAGCTGTTTTTT	CASPGTSGNTGELFF
-	TRBJ2-5	TRBV18	TRBD1	12	TGTGCCAGCTCGGGACAGAAAGAGACCCAGTACTTC	CASSGQKETQYF
-	TRBJ1-2	TRBV5-6	-	17	TGTGCCAGCAGCTCTCCAATAAACAGGGAGAAGAACTATGGCTACACCTTC	CASSSPINREKNYGYTF
-	TRBJ2-7	TRBV9	-	15	TGTGCCAGCAGCGTAGCTACGGACAGCTCCTACGAGCAGTACTTC	CASSVATDSSYEQYF
-	TRBJ2-3	TRBV7-9	TRBD1	16	TGTGCCAGCAGCTTAGTTCGCAGGGGGCTCACAGATACGCAGTATTTT	CASSLVRRGLTDTQYF
-	TRBJ2-3	TRBV6-1	-	14	TGTGCCAGCAGTGAGGGTAGGGGAACAGATACGCAGTATTTT	CASSEGRGTDTQYF
-	TRBJ1-2	TRBV28	-	16	TGTGCCAGCACCTGGGGAGGTATAACAGTAACCTATGGCTACACCTTC	CASTWGGITVTYGYTF
-	TRBJ2-1	TRBV5-1	-	15	TGCGCCAGCAGCTTGGGAGGGCCGATACACAGTGAGCAGTTCTTC	CASSLGGPIHSEQFF
few	TRBJ1-4	TRBV6-5	-	15	TGTGCCAGCAGACAACCAGGGACGGGAAATGAAAAACTGTTTTTT	CASRQPGTGNEKLFF
-	TRBJ2-6	TRBV30	TRBD1	15	TGTGCCCGTGACAGGGGGCCCTCTGGGGCCAACGTCCTGACTTTC	CARDRGPSGANVLTF
-	TRBJ1-2	TRBV7-2	-	12	TGTGCCAGCAGCTTGGGATATTATGGCTACACCTTC	CASSLGYYGYTF
few	TRBJ2-7	TRBV28	-	15	TGTGCCAGCAGTCCCACCCTCGCCCCGACCTACGAGCAGTACTTC	CASSPTLAPTYEQYF
-	TRBJ2-4	TRBV4-2	-	19	TGTGCCAGCAGCCAAACGACCAAAGGGACGGCCCGAGCCAAAAACATTCAGTACTTC	CASSQTTKGTARAKNIQYF
-	TRBJ2-7	TRBV11-2	-	14	TGTGCCAGCAGCCCGTTCGGGGGGCACTACGAGCAGTACTTC	CASSPFGGHYEQYF
-	TRBJ2-6	TRBV27	-	17	TGTGCCAGCAGTGCCTGTGGGCTACAAAGTCGGGCCAACGTCCTGACTTTC	CASSACGLQSRANVLTF
-	TRBJ2-7	TRBV30	TRBD2	14	TGTGCCTGGAGTCCACTAGCGGGGATCTACGAGCAGTACTTC	CAWSPLAGIYEQYF
-	TRBJ2-7	TRBV5-1	TRBD2	16	TGCGCCAGCAGCTCAGGACTAGCGGGAGAGCCCTACGAGCAGTACTTC	CASSSGLAGEPYEQYF
-	TRBJ2-1	TRBV30	TRBD2	14	TGTGCCTGGAGTGTCAACTGGCTAGCGGTAGAGCAGTTCTTC	CAWSVNWLAVEQFF
once	TRBJ1-2	TRBV5-8	-	13	TGTGCCAGCAGCTTGTCCCTCGGTCATGGCTACACCTTC	CASSLSLGHGYTF
-	TRBJ2-1	TRBV19	-	14	TGTGCCAGTAGATCCCCGACAATCTACAATGAGCAGTTCTTC	CASRSPTIYNEQFF
once	TRBJ1-1	TRBV23-1	-	14	TGCGCCAGCAGTCAATCGGGAGCCGTTCCTGAAGCTTTCTTT	CASSQSGAVPEAFF
-	TRBJ2-7	TRBV5-1	-	16	TGCGCCAGCAGCTTGGACTCGGGGGGCGATATAGGCGAGCAGTACTTC	CASSLDSGGDIGEQYF
-	TRBJ2-7	TRBV7-2	TRBD2	17	TGTGCCAGCAGCTTAGCGACTAGCGGGCGGAACTCCTACGAGCAGTACTTC	CASSLATSGRNSYEQYF
few	TRBJ2-2	TRBV6-5	TRBD2	15	TGTGCCAGCCAGGAGGCGGGAGGGCCCCACGGGGAGCTGTTTTTT	CASQEAGGPHGELFF
-	TRBJ1-4	TRBV5-4	-	15	TGTGCCAGCAGCCTGGGTGGAGGTGGTAATGAAAAACTGTTTTTT	CASSLGGGGNEKLFF
-	TRBJ1-6	TRBV5-5	-	16	TGTGCCAGCAGCGGTGGATCAAACTCCTATAATTCACCCCTCCACTTT	CASSGGSNSYNSPLHF
few	TRBJ2-1	TRBV5-1	TRBD2	15	TGCGCCAGCAGCTTGATAGCGGGGGTATACAATGAGCAGTTCTTC	CASSLIAGVYNEQFF
many	TRBJ2-7	TRBV2	-	16	TGTGCCAGCGGCCAGGACGGGGGTAGGGGGGCCTACGAGCAGTACTTC	CASGQDGGRGAYEQYF
-	TRBJ2-3	TRBV6-6	TRBD2	16	TGTGCCAGCAGTCGCCAACTAGCGGGAGGGACAGATACGCAGTATTTT	CASSRQLAGGTDTQYF
few	TRBJ1-1	TRBV2	-	13	TGTGCCAGCAGTGAAGAGGGGGGCACTGAAGCTTTCTTT	CASSEEGGTEAFF
-	TRBJ1-2	TRBV29-1	-	11	TGCAGCTGTGTGGAGGATTATGGCTACACCTTC	CSCVEDYGYTF
-	TRBJ1-5	TRBV19	-	17	TGTGCCAGTAGTATCCCGGGCCTCAGGGGAGGCAATCAGCCCCAGCATTTT	CASSIPGLRGGNQPQHF
-	TRBJ2-1	TRBV10-3	-	15	TGTGCCATCAGTGACCCCGACAGCTCCTACAATGAGCAGTTCTTC	CAISDPDSSYNEQFF
-	TRBJ2-3	TRBV5-4	TRBD2	15	TGTGCCAGCAGCTTGCGGGCGGGAGGAGCAGATACGCAGTATTTT	CASSLRAGGADTQYF
-	TRBJ2-7	TRBV9	TRBD2	15	TGTGCCAGCAGCGTTTCCGGGACTAGATCCTACGAGCAGTACTTC	CASSVSGTRSYEQYF